Each of the 5 T cell receptor beta chains below was sequenced from the same sample in a study of T cells in localized non-small cell lung cancer. Repertoires were generated with immunoSEQ multiplex PCR, while TCRdb's copy carries only in-frame clones and drops some. The sample consists of roughly 2,700 clones, about 30% of them appearing once. The sample in question was normal lung tissue next to the tumor, obtained before any cancer treatment. Source of these receptors: a man aged 40-75 years with stage I lung adenocarcinoma.

The chain couples TRBV14 to TRBJ2-3; D gene uncertain. CDR1 and CDR2 (germline): SGHDN, FVKESK. CDR3 length equals 14 residues. V gave up 2 bases and J gave up 0 bases, with 6 bases separating them. The chain's CDR3 is CASSQSLSTDTQYF. The CDR3 DNA reads TGTGCCAGCAGCCAAAGCCTTAGCACAGATACGCAGTATTTT. The full variable domain, completed using reference TRBV14 and TRBJ2-3, is EAGVTQFPSHSVIEKGQTVTLRCDPISGHDNLYWYRRVMGKEIKFLLHFVKESKQDESGMPNNRFLAERTGGTYSTLKVQPAELEDSGVYFCASSQSLSTDTQYFGPGTRLTVL.

This clone came up a few times. This chain uses TRBV9 with TRBJ1-2; D gene uncertain. V lost 0 bases and J lost 2, with 11 bases in between. The germline gives CDR1 SGDLS, CDR2 YYNGEE. The CDR3 sequence is 15 residues long. The chain's CDR3 is CASSVEKGPNYGYTF. CDR3 bases: TGTGCCAGCAGCGTAGAGAAAGGGCCGAACTATGGCTACACCTTC.

This sequence joins TRBV6-8 and TRBJ2-1; D gene uncertain. Germline V gene sequence: CDR1 MNHGY, CDR2 SAAAGT. The CDR3 is 12 residues long. Trimming shortened V by 6 bases and J by 4 bases, and 7 bases separated the two germline ends. Here the CDR3 reads CASRQPYNEQFF. CDR3 nucleotides: TGTGCCAGCAGACAGCCGTACAATGAGCAGTTCTTC.

Only one count was recorded for this clone. Written as DNA, the CDR3 is TGCGCCAGCAGTGAGTGGGGAGACACCGGGGAGCTGTTTTTT. It specifies CASSEWGDTGELFF. The chain couples TRBV10-2 to TRBJ2-2; a possible D gene is TRBD2 (5 bases). The CDR3 extends over 14 amino acids. The V gene's germline CDR1 is WSHSY and CDR2 SAAADI. V was clipped by 1 base and J by 3 bases, with 6 bases between them.

The V gene is TRBV18, the J gene TRBJ2-2; TRBD2 matches at 8 bases. V shed 0 bases and J 7 bases; nucleotides not matched to a gene: 7. Germline loops: CDR1 KGHSH, CDR2 LQKENI. The CDR3 loop spans 16 amino acids. The CDR3: CASSPPISGSGGELFF. The CDR3 nucleotides are TGTGCCAGCTCACCACCGATAAGCGGGAGCGGCGGGGAGCTGTTTTTT.